This TCR beta chain stems from a study of control samples from healthy donors and cancer patients. Clones were read by immunoSEQ multiplex PCR, and TCRdb kept only the in-frame ones, dropping some. This sample carries around 79,000 clones, 93% of them seen once, and the ten largest clones take around 1.3%. The CDR3 is 15 amino acids. V dropped 3 bases and J dropped 4; count of bases not matched to a gene: 7. Looked up from germline, CDR1 is SGDLS and CDR2 is YYNGEE. The chain combines TRBV9 with TRBJ2-5, with TRBD1 matching over 9 bases. The clonotype comes from a middle-aged woman with lung cancer. Material: PBMCs. CDR3 coding DNA: TGTGCCAGCAGCGACGGGGGGACAGGGCGAGAGACCCAGTACTTC. This encodes CASSDGGTGRETQYF.